The clone carrying this T cell receptor beta chain occurred a few times. TCRdb re-called the RT-PCR reads with MiXCR, one entry per CDR3 protein. The table lists about 960,000 distinct CDR3 sequences, over 15% of them singletons, with around 5.5% in the top ten. The sample is drawn from a study of patients and donors after allogeneic stem cell transplantation. Germline CDR1 reads DFQATT; CDR2 reads SNEGSKA (reference sequence). The CDR3 is 15 residues long. J gave up 6 bases and V 4 bases, and 7 bases lay outside the gene matches. The rearrangement uses TRBV20-1 and TRBJ2-1; 12 positions agree with TRBD2. This TCR derives from a human donor who was either an allogeneic HSCT recipient or a stem cell or donor lymphocyte infusion donor (not recorded which). It is not recorded whose cells these are; they may come from a transplant donor. Material: blood, either unsorted or a sorted T cell fraction (not recorded which). CDR3 DNA: TGCAGTGCTACTCAGACTAGCGGGAGCACCAATGAGCAGTTCTTC. Amino acids: CSATQTSGSTNEQFF.